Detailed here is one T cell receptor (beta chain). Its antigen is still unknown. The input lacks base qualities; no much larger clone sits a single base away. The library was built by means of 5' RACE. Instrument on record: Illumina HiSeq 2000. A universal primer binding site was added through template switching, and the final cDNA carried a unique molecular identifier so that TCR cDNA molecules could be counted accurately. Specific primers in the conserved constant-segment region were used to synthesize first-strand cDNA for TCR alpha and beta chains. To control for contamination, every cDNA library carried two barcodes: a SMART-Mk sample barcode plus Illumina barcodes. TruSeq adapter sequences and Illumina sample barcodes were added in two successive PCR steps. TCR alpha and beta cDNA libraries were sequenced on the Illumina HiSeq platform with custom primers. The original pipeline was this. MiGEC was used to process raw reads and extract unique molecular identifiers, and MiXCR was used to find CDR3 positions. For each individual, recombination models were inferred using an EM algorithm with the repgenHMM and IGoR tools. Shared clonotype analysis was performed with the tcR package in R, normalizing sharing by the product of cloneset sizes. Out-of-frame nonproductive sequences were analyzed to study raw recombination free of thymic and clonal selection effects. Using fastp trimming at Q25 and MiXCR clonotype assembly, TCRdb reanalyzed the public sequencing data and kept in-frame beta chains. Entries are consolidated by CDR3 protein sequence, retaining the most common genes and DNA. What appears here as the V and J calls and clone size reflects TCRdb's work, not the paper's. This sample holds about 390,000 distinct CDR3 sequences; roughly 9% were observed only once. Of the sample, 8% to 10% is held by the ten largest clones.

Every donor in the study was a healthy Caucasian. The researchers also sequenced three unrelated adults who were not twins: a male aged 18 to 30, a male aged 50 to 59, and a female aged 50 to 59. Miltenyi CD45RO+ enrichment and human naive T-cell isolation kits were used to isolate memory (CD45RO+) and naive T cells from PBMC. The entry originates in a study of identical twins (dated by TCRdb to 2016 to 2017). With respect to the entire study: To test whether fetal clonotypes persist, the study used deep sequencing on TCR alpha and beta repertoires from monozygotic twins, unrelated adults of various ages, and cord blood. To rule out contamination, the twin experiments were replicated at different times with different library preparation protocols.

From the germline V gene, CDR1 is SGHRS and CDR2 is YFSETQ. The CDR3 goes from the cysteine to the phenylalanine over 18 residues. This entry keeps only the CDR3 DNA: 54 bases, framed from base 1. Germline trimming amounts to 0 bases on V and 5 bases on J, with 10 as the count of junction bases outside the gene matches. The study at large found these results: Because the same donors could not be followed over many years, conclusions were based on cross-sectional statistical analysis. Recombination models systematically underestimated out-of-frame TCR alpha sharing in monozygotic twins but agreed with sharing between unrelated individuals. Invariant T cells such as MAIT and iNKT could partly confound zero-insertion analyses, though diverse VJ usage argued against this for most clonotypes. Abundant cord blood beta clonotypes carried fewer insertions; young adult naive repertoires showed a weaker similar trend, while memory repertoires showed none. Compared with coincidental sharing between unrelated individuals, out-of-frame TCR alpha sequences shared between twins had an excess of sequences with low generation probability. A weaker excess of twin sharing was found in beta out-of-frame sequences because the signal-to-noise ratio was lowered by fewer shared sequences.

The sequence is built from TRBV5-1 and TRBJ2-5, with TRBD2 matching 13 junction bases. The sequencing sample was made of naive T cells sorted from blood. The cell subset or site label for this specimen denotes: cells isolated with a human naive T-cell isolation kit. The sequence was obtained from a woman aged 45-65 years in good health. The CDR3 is CASSLAGTSGAGGETQYF. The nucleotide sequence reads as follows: TGCGCCAGCAGCTTGGCTGGGACTAGCGGGGCCGGAGGGGAGACCCAGTACTTC.